This TCR beta chain originates from a study of T cell responses to AZD1222 COVID-19 vaccine. J was trimmed by 1 base and V by 10 bases; bases with no gene match: 8. CDR1 SGHNT and CDR2 YYREEE come from the germline V gene (reference sequence). The CDR3 runs to 13 residues. The protocol was immunoSEQ multiplex PCR, while the TCRdb copy is restricted to in-frame clones and leaves out a portion. The sample lists some 180,000 clones, roughly 92% occurring once. Specimen: peripheral blood, collected on day 0 of AZD1222 vaccination. V is TRBV5-4 and J is TRBJ2-7; 7 bases map to TRBD2. The clonotype comes from an adult in good health. CDR3 DNA: TGTGCCTTCCTCGGCGGGGGTTCCTACGAGCAGTACTTC. Its protein is CAFLGGGSYEQYF.